This entry is about one TCR beta chain. The antigen is undetermined. The data were obtained in a study of shared clonotypes between healthy human individuals. Findings and limits, study-wide: Larger richness was generally estimated for naive than memory subsets. The four-donor shared clonotypes exceeded non-shared clonotypes in generation probability, with non-shared ones scoring lower.

A split of CD4+ cells into CD45RA+ naive and CD45RA-negative memory subsets was performed. The authors split each subset's genomic DNA evenly across several immunoSEQ plates. The method was immunoSEQ multiplex PCR; TCRdb's version includes in-frame clones alone and lacks a portion of them. The data show 1,500,000 or so clones, 98% seen once. From germline, CDR1 is SGHRS and CDR2 YFSETQ. The CDR3 has 16 residues. Trimming removed 5 bases from V and 0 bases from J, with 15 bases in between. The rearrangement joins TRBV5-1 to TRBJ2-1; TRBD1 is a possible D gene (6 bases). The sample was naive CD4+ T cells sorted from blood. This sample's subset: CD45RA+ positively selected. The source of this sequence is a young man in good health. CDR3 nucleotide sequence: TGCGCCAGCAGGAGGAGCCAGGGGAGCTCCTACAATGAGCAGTTCTTC. Its translation is CASRRSQGSSYNEQFF. Drawing the rest from reference TRBV5-1 and TRBJ2-1, the complete variable domain is KAGVTQTPRYLIKTRGQQVTLSCSPISGHRSVSWYQQTPGQGLQFLFEYFSETQRNKGNFPGRFSGRQFSNSRSEMNVSTLELGDSALYLCASRRSQGSSYNEQFFGPGTRLTVL.